Detailed here is one T cell receptor (beta chain). Its specificity is not known. This sample stems from a study of cytomegalovirus exposure and HLA in healthy donors. Overall study findings and caveats: Analyzed later, association rates of TCRs varied across HLA loci, with DRB1 most and HLA-C fewest.

PCR involved 60 Vbeta and 13 Jbeta primers. TCRdb's table, derived via immunoSEQ multiplex PCR, lists solely in-frame clones and lacks some. In the table there are roughly 150,000 clones, just under 75% of which are singletons. The CDR3 totals 14 residues. V trimming: 8 bases; J trimming: 7 bases; junction bases outside the gene matches: 8. The sequencing sample was made of PBMCs. The source of this sequence is a woman between 18 and 30 years old in good health and CMV-seronegative. This chain links TRBV23-1 with TRBJ1-5, with 10 bases aligning to TRBD1. TRBV23-1 qualifies as an ORF whose function is uncertain. CDR3 in amino acids: CASSPTGGGQPQHF. The CDR3, as DNA: TGCGCCAGCTCCCCGACAGGGGGCGGCCAGCCCCAGCATTTT.